The rows below give T cell receptor beta chains drawn from one sample of a study of T cell responses to AZD1222 COVID-19 vaccine. The method was immunoSEQ multiplex PCR; TCRdb's version includes in-frame clones alone and lacks a portion of them. In the table there are 95,000 to 150,000 clones, approximately 89% of which are singletons. The sequenced sample was peripheral blood, obtained on day 0 of AZD1222 vaccination. These receptors were obtained from an adult in good health. The CDR3 runs from the conserved cysteine through the conserved F or W. The D gene is left open where the match is weak. For some rows the clone size is stated as once, few or many, or as a class when expanded; others skip it.

- | - | TRBJ1-2 | TRBV5-1 | TGCGCCAGCAGCCGCCTTTCGGGTAGCAACTATGGCTACACCTTC | CASSRLSGSNYGYTF
- | - | TRBJ2-3 | TRBV7-9 | TGTGCCAGCAGCTTTGGGCAGAGCACAGATACGCAGTATTTT | CASSFGQSTDTQYF
- | TRBD1 | TRBJ2-3 | TRBV6-4 | TGTGCCAGCAGCGCCGGGACAGGGGCACCAGATACGCAGTATTTT | CASSAGTGAPDTQYF
- | - | TRBJ1-5 | TRBV6-1 | TGTGCCAGCAGTGAATGGAGGGACGCCAGCAATCAGCCCCAGCATTTT | CASSEWRDASNQPQHF
- | TRBD2 | TRBJ2-2 | TRBV3-1/TRBV3-2 | TGTGCCAGCAGCCAAGATTGGGCTAGCGGGGGGCCCGACACCGGGGAGCTGTTTTTT | CASSQDWASGGPDTGELFF
- | TRBD1 | TRBJ2-1 | TRBV7-2 | TGTGCCAGCAACTCCGGGACAGGGACCTACAATGAGCAGTTCTTC | CASNSGTGTYNEQFF
- | - | TRBJ1-4 | TRBV4-3 | TGCGCCAGCAGCCAAGCCGGGGATGATGAAAAACTGTTTTTT | CASSQAGDDEKLFF
- | - | TRBJ2-1 | TRBV5-1 | TGCGCCAGCAGCTTGGATTTTGGGCTAGCCGAGCAGTTCTTC | CASSLDFGLAEQFF
- | TRBD1 | TRBJ1-1 | TRBV6-2/TRBV6-3 | TGTGCCAGCCGTTCCGCCGGGACAGGGGGCCTGGGCACTGAAGCTTTCTTT | CASRSAGTGGLGTEAFF
few | TRBD1 | TRBJ1-6 | TRBV7-8 | TGTGCCAGCAGCTTATACATTCAGGGGGGAGGATCACCCCTCCACTTT | CASSLYIQGGGSPLHF
- | - | TRBJ2-3 | TRBV5-4 | TGTGCCAGCAGCTTGGCCTTGCGGGGGTCAGGGGGTACGCAGTATTTT | CASSLALRGSGGTQYF
- | - | TRBJ2-5 | TRBV18 | TGTGCCAGCTCAGAACAAGAGACCCAGTACTTC | CASSEQETQYF
- | TRBD2 | TRBJ2-5 | TRBV7-9 | TGTGCCAGCAGCTTAGATTGGGCTAGCGGGGGTGAGACCCAGTACTTC | CASSLDWASGGETQYF
- | - | TRBJ1-2 | TRBV19 | TGTGCCAGTGTGTCCGGGCCCGGGGGTGGCTACACCTTC | CASVSGPGGGYTF
- | - | TRBJ2-4 | TRBV29-1 | TGCAGCGTAGACGGGGGAGGCGGCATTCAGTACTTC | CSVDGGGGIQYF
once | TRBD2 | TRBJ2-1 | TRBV5-6 | TGTGCCAGCAGCCCAGGGGGACTAGCGGGGAACAATGAGCAGTTCTTC | CASSPGGLAGNNEQFF
- | TRBD1 | TRBJ2-5 | TRBV27 | TGTGCCAGCAGTCCGGGACAGGGGGTTTCGGCCCAGTACTTC | CASSPGQGVSAQYF
- | - | TRBJ1-2 | TRBV3-1/TRBV3-2 | TGTGCCAGCAGCCCACGGGTCCGAGGCAGGGTTGTGGGAGGCTACACCTTC | CASSPRVRGRVVGGYTF
- | - | TRBJ2-1 | TRBV7-2 | TGTGCCAGCAGCTTAGGTGGGGGCTCCTACAATGAGCAGTTCTTC | CASSLGGGSYNEQFF
- | - | TRBJ1-2 | TRBV3-1/TRBV3-2 | TGTGCCAGCAGCCAATTGGAGGGCGCCTATGGCTACACCTTC | CASSQLEGAYGYTF
- | - | TRBJ1-2 | TRBV25-1 | TGTGCCAGCAGCCACCCGGGACAAGGGGTGGATGGCTACACCTTC | CASSHPGQGVDGYTF
few | - | TRBJ2-5 | TRBV5-1 | TGCGCCAGCAGCTTGGGGGGCCGGTACCAAGAGACCCAGTACTTC | CASSLGGRYQETQYF
- | TRBD1 | TRBJ2-1 | TRBV5-5 | TGTGCCAGCAGAACCTCCGGGACAGGGCTGTACAATGAGCAGTTCTTC | CASRTSGTGLYNEQFF
few | TRBD1 | TRBJ1-4 | TRBV4-2 | TGTGCCAGCAGCCAAGGCCCGACAGGGGGTGTTGAAAAACTGTTTTTT | CASSQGPTGGVEKLFF
few | - | TRBJ1-5 | TRBV15 | TGTGCCACCAGCAGGACGAACAATCAGCCCCAGCATTTT | CATSRTNNQPQHF
- | - | TRBJ2-1 | TRBV10-3 | TGTGCCATCAGTGAGGCAGACCCCAAACAAAATCTCCCTTCCTACAATGAGCAGTTCTTC | CAISEADPKQNLPSYNEQFF
- | - | TRBJ1-5 | TRBV21-1 | TGTGCCACTTCACCTTTAACATGTAGCAATCAGCCCCAGCATTTT | CATSPLTCSNQPQHF
- | - | TRBJ2-7 | TRBV9 | TGTGCCAGCAGCGTAGACGGGAGGGGGCGAGTCCACGAGCAGTACTTC | CASSVDGRGRVHEQYF
- | - | TRBJ1-1 | TRBV11-3 | TGTGCCAGCAGCTTAGATAACAGTGCCGAAGCTTTCTTT | CASSLDNSAEAFF
- | - | TRBJ1-5 | TRBV6-2/TRBV6-3 | TGTGCCAGCAGTTACGGGGGGGGCATTCAGCCCCAGCATTTT | CASSYGGGIQPQHF
- | - | TRBJ2-1 | TRBV5-1 | TGCGCCAGCAGCGTACGGGGGACCGCCTACAATGAGCAGTTCTTC | CASSVRGTAYNEQFF
- | TRBD2 | TRBJ2-1 | TRBV7-2 | TGTGCCAGCAGCTTAGCTCTAGCGGGGGTTAACAATGAGCAGTTCTTC | CASSLALAGVNNEQFF
- | - | TRBJ2-5 | TRBV15 | TGTGCCACCCGCAGGGAAGAGACCCAGTACTTC | CATRREETQYF
- | - | TRBJ1-1 | TRBV2 | TGTGCCAGCAGTGAAGTCCCTCCTCGACAGGTCGGCGGTGAAGCTTTCTTT | CASSEVPPRQVGGEAFF
- | - | TRBJ2-3 | TRBV9 | TGTGCCAGCAGCGTGGGCGGGGGCTACACAGATACGCAGTATTTT | CASSVGGGYTDTQYF
once | - | TRBJ1-2 | TRBV19 | TGTGCCAGTATTGATCCGGCACAGTTGAACTATGGCTACACCTTC | CASIDPAQLNYGYTF
- | - | TRBJ2-1 | TRBV7-9 | TGTGCCAGCAGCCTGGACTACCGTGAGCAGTTCTTC | CASSLDYREQFF
- | - | TRBJ2-3 | TRBV13 | TGTGCCAGCAGCTTATTGACAGGTAACGAACCAGATACGCAGTATTTT | CASSLLTGNEPDTQYF
- | TRBD2 | TRBJ2-1 | TRBV19 | TGTGCCAGTAGTATGGATGCCCGGGGGGTGAGCACAGGTGAGCAGTTCTTC | CASSMDARGVSTGEQFF
- | - | TRBJ1-3 | TRBV28 | TGTGCCAGCAGCGGGGGGCCGGGCACAGCTGGAAACACCATATATTTT | CASSGGPGTAGNTIYF